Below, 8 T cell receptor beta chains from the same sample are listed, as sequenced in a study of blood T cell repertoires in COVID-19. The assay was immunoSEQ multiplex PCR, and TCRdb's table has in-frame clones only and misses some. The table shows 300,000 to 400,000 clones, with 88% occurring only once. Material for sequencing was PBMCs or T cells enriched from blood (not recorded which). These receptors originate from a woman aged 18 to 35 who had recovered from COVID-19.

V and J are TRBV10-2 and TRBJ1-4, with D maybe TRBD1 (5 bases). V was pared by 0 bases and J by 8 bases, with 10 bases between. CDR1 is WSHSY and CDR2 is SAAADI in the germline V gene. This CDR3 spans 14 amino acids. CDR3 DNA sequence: TGCGCCAGCAGTGAGTCGGGGGGAGGAGAAAAACTGTTTTTT. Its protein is CASSESGGGEKLFF.

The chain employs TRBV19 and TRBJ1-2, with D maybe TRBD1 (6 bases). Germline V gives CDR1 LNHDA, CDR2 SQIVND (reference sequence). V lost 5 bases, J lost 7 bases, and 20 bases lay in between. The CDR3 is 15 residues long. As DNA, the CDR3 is TGTGCCAGTAGTTTCGGGACAAAGACCTCCGGTGGCTACACCTTC. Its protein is CASSFGTKTSGGYTF.

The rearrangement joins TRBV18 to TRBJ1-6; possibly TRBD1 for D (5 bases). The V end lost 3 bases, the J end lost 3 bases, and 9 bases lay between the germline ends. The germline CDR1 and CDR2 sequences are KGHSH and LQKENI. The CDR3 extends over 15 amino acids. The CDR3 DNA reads TGTGCCAGCTCACCCCAGGGTGGCTATAATTCACCCCTCCACTTT. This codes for CASSPQGGYNSPLHF. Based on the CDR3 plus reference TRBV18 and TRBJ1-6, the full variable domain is NAGVMQNPRHLVRRRGQEARLRCSPMKGHSHVYWYRQLPEEGLKFMVYLQKENIIDESGMPKERFSAEFPKEGPSILRIQQVVRGDSAAYFCASSPQGGYNSPLHFGNGTRLTVT.

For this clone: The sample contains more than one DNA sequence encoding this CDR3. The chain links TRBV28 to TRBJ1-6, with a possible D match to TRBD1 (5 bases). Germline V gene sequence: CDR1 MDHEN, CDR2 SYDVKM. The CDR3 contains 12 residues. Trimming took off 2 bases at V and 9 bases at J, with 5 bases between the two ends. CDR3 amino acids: CASSLQGSPLHF. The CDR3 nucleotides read TGTGCCAGCAGTTTACAGGGTTCACCCCTCCACTTT.

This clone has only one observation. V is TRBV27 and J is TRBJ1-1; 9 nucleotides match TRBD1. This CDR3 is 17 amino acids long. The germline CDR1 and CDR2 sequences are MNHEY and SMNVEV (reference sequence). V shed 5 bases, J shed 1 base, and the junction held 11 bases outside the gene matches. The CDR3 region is CASSPQFNRGPNTEAFF. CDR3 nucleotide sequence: TGTGCCAGCAGTCCCCAGTTCAACAGGGGGCCGAACACTGAAGCTTTCTTT.

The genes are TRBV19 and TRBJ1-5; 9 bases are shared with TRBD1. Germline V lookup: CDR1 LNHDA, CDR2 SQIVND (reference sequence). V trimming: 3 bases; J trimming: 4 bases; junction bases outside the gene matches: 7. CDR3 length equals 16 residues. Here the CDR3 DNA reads TGTGCCAGTAGTATTGGGAACAGGGGGCTGAATCAGCCCCAGCATTTT. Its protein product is CASSIGNRGLNQPQHF.

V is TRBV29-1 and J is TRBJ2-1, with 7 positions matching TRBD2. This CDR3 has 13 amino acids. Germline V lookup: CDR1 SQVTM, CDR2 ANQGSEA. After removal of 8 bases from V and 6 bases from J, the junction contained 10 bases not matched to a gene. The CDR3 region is CSPRTSPGNEQFF. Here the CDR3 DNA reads TGCAGCCCCCGGACTAGTCCGGGCAATGAGCAGTTCTTC.

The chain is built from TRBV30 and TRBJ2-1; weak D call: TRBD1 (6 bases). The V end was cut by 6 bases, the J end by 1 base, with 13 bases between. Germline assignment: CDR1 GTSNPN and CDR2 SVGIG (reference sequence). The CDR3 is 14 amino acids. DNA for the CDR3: TGTGCCTGCCCTTTTACAGGGTCCTACAATGAGCAGTTCTTC. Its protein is CACPFTGSYNEQFF.